The 6 T cell receptor beta chains in this list originate from one sample, sequenced in a study of Tregs in tolerant kidney transplant recipients. Related graft donors supplied nonmyeloablative bone marrow transplants, and mixed chimerism was transient. The repertoire was sequenced with immunoSEQ multiplex PCR; TCRdb's copy has only in-frame clones and lacks some. The table shows tens of thousands of clones, with roughly 93% occurring only once. Sequences were derived from CD4+ T cells from blood (PBMCs), sampled 12 months after the transplant. Receptors were obtained from a human patient who received a combined kidney and bone marrow transplant. Some T cells may have come from the graft donor.

V usage is TRBV5-8 and J usage is TRBJ1-1; 7 bases match TRBD1. Germline CDR1 is SGHTS and CDR2 is YDEGEE. The CDR3 contains 16 residues. V lost 4 bases and J lost 11; bases outside the gene matches: 20. The DNA for the CDR3 is TGTGCCAGCAGCCTTGATTACAGGGGCGACACCAGGGGTGCTTTCTTT. This sequence encodes CASSLDYRGDTRGAFF.

The V and J genes are TRBV4-3 and TRBJ2-2; 12 bases agree with TRBD2. Germline CDR1 and CDR2: LGHNA and YSLEER. V dropped 0 bases and J dropped 3; count of bases not matched to a gene: 8. The length of the CDR3 is 19 residues. DNA of the CDR3: TGCGCCAGCAGCCAAGAGTCCCCTAGCGGGGGGGCCGACACCGGGGAGCTGTTTTTT. Protein: CASSQESPSGGADTGELFF.

This chain uses TRBV4-3 with TRBJ2-1, with D perhaps matching TRBD1 (6 bases). The CDR3 has 16 residues. From germline, CDR1 is LGHNA and CDR2 YSLEER. V gave up 0 bases and J gave up 4 bases, with 13 bases separating them. The DNA for the CDR3 is TGCGCCAGCAGCCAAGAGCCCGGGACACTTTACAATGAGCAGTTCTTC. Its translation is CASSQEPGTLYNEQFF.

The gene calls are TRBV5-4 and TRBJ1-2; D is perhaps TRBD1 (5 bases). Germline lookup yields CDR1 SGHNT and CDR2 YYREEE (reference sequence). The CDR3 sequence is 11 residues long. Trimming cost V 3 bases and J 6 bases, with 6 bases left between them. DNA for the CDR3: TGTGCCAGCAGCTGGGGGGATGGCTACACCTTC. Protein: CASSWGDGYTF.

This sequence joins TRBV18 and TRBJ2-7, with D perhaps matching TRBD1 (6 bases). Deletions cut 1 base from V and 3 bases from J, with 13 bases between. The CDR3 sequence is 15 residues long. Germline V gives CDR1 KGHSH, CDR2 LQKENI. DNA of the CDR3: TGTGCCAGCTCACCACAGTCAGGGGCTAACTACGAGCAGTACTTC. It codes for CASSPQSGANYEQYF. Looking up the rest from reference TRBV18 and TRBJ2-7 gives the full variable domain: NAGVMQNPRHLVRRRGQEARLRCSPMKGHSHVYWYRQLPEEGLKFMVYLQKENIIDESGMPKERFSAEFPKEGPSILRIQQVVRGDSAAYFCASSPQSGANYEQYFGPGTRLTVT.

This clone was detected a few times. This chain joins TRBV4-1 and TRBJ1-4; possibly TRBD1 for D (5 bases). This CDR3 comprises 14 residues. V lost 4 bases to trimming and J lost 7 bases, with 13 bases between them. CDR1 and CDR2 (germline): MGHRA, YSYEKL. CDR3 in DNA: TGCGCCAGCAGCCGAAAAGGGGATCTTGAAAAACTGTTTTTT. Translated: CASSRKGDLEKLFF.